These T cell receptor beta chains were read from a single sample in a study of blood T cell repertoires in COVID-19. This table comes from immunoSEQ multiplex PCR, and its TCRdb copy is limited to in-frame clones, with some not included. The table shows 300,000 to 450,000 clones, with approximately 89% occurring only once. The specimen sequenced was peripheral blood. The receptors here all came from a woman aged 55-70 years with COVID-19, enrolled during active disease. Both conserved end residues are part of each CDR3. The size of a clone is reported for some rows only, either as once, few or many, or as a class for expanded clones.

CASSLDSGGPQETQYF | TRBJ2-5 | TRBV11-3 | -
CATSESDRVTQYF | TRBJ2-3 | TRBV24-1 | -
CASSRQGFDSGANVLTF | TRBJ2-6 | TRBV18 | -
CATRRGLDTGELFF | TRBJ2-2 | TRBV19 | -
CASSPGILAGGAETQYF | TRBJ2-3 | TRBV7-2 | once
CASSQGRDSLYQPQHF | TRBJ1-5 | TRBV28 | medium-sized
CASSAGTGDLSPLHF | TRBJ1-6 | TRBV28 | -
CASSPWAPGNEQFF | TRBJ2-1 | TRBV3-1/TRBV3-2 | once
CASSIGFHSPVNTEAFF | TRBJ1-1 | TRBV19 | -
CASTPGTGTYGYTF | TRBJ1-2 | TRBV9 | once
CASSGQGHNEQFF | TRBJ2-1 | TRBV5-1 | -
CASSPIGQRNTEAFF | TRBJ1-1 | TRBV9 | -
CASGLTPGTVNTEAFF | TRBJ1-1 | TRBV12-5 | -
CASRKDSNYGYTF | TRBJ1-2 | TRBV6-5 | -
CASSQGMGQLGNQPQHF | TRBJ1-5 | TRBV3-1/TRBV3-2 | -
CASSMVAGSNTEAFF | TRBJ1-1 | TRBV3-1/TRBV3-2 | -
CASVRGGTYNEQFF | TRBJ2-1 | TRBV19 | -
CAFRGSYSGNTIYF | TRBJ1-3 | TRBV7-9 | -
CASSLLNVAGGSGNTIYF | TRBJ1-3 | TRBV4-2 | -
CSASGGTGPSLYTF | TRBJ1-2 | TRBV20-1 | -
CSVEDTVGGGYTF | TRBJ1-2 | TRBV29-1 | -
CASSLEGEGSPLHF | TRBJ1-6 | TRBV27 | few
CASSPQTPTTQPQHF | TRBJ1-5 | TRBV4-1 | -
CASSRASGVYNEQFF | TRBJ2-1 | TRBV7-7 | -
CASRSGTGAYEQYF | TRBJ2-7 | TRBV10-2 | -
CASSLAPQVAGNTIYF | TRBJ1-3 | TRBV7-2 | -
CASNQRGGYNEQFF | TRBJ2-1 | TRBV9 | -
CASSSPPRSYGYTF | TRBJ1-2 | TRBV7-2 | -
CASSYTGDTGYTF | TRBJ1-2 | TRBV19 | -
CASSLDPQGTEGNQPQHF | TRBJ1-5 | TRBV5-1 | -
CAWGTPIMNTEAFF | TRBJ1-1 | TRBV30 | -
CASSSPSGGQETQYF | TRBJ2-5 | TRBV7-8 | -
CASSKVPWGLGNGYTF | TRBJ1-2 | TRBV21-1 | -
CASSIGRDYGYTF | TRBJ1-2 | TRBV19 | -
CASSAASRNTEAFF | TRBJ1-1 | TRBV9 | -
CASSYSLGQGAYEQYF | TRBJ2-7 | TRBV6-2/TRBV6-3 | -
CASSLGQGQETQYF | TRBJ2-5 | TRBV5-1 | -
CASSRYEGADTQYF | TRBJ2-3 | TRBV27 | -
CASLPWSGGDSYEQYF | TRBJ2-7 | TRBV28 | -
CASSLEPSRVYYEQYF | TRBJ2-7 | TRBV5-1 | -
CASSLGGGQETQYF | TRBJ2-5 | TRBV5-1 | once
CASSLAPGPYGYTF | TRBJ1-2 | TRBV5-1 | -
CAWSVQENTEAFF | TRBJ1-1 | TRBV30 | -
CASSQRGAGRTGELFF | TRBJ2-2 | TRBV3-1/TRBV3-2 | few
CATSEEERSTDTQYF | TRBJ2-3 | TRBV24-1 | -
CASSQTSGGARDTQYF | TRBJ2-3 | TRBV11-1 | few
CASSRLGAYGYTF | TRBJ1-2 | TRBV7-2 | -
CASSRDRGYQPQHF | TRBJ1-5 | TRBV2 | -
CASSVDRVDGYTF | TRBJ1-2 | TRBV2 | -